This entry lists 9 T cell receptor beta chains sequenced from one sample in a study of blood T cell repertoires in COVID-19. Using immunoSEQ multiplex PCR, the repertoire was profiled, and TCRdb retains in-frame clones only, with some absent. The repertoire includes more than 200,000 clones, roughly 80% of them detected once, and around 4% sits in the top ten. Sequencing was carried out using peripheral blood. Receptor source: a man in his sixties with acute or convalescent COVID-19.

The chain joins TRBV2 to TRBJ1-1; 10 positions match TRBD1. The CDR3 contains 14 residues. Per the germline V gene, CDR1 is SNHLY and CDR2 is FYNNEI. J gave up 7 bases and V 8 bases, and 10 bases lay outside the gene matches. CDR3 in amino acids: CASDWDRGVGEAFF. The CDR3 DNA reads as TGTGCCAGCGACTGGGACAGGGGAGTTGGTGAAGCTTTCTTT. Complete variable domain (other parts from reference TRBV2 and TRBJ1-1): EPEVTQTPSHQVTQMGQEVILRCVPISNHLYFYWYRQILGQKVEFLVSFYNNEISEKSEIFDDQFSVERPDGSNFTLKIRSTKLEDSAMYFCASDWDRGVGEAFFGQGTRLTVV.

The CDR3, as DNA: TGTGCCAGCAGCCGCCGGGGACTAGCGGTCACGAACACCGGGGAGCTGTTTTTT. Its translation is CASSRRGLAVTNTGELFF. The chain joins TRBV14 to TRBJ2-2; TRBD2 matches 11 bases. The CDR3 runs 18 residues. Germline CDR1 is SGHDN and CDR2 is FVKESK. The J segment lost 0 bases and the V segment lost 4 bases, leaving 7 bases of the junction unmatched.

This chain links TRBV6-4 with TRBJ2-1; 8 nucleotides align to TRBD2. Germline values: CDR1 MRHNA, CDR2 SNTAGT. This CDR3 spans 15 amino acids. J was trimmed by 8 bases and V by 6 bases; bases with no gene match: 12. CDR3 residues: CASSYGTRGGDEQFF. The CDR3 DNA sequence: TGTGCCAGCAGCTACGGGACTAGGGGAGGCGATGAGCAGTTCTTC.

The V and J genes are TRBV11-2 and TRBJ1-2; D uncertain. The germline V gene encodes CDR1 SGHAT and CDR2 FQNNGV. Trimming shortened V by 1 base and J by 5 bases, and 14 bases separated the two germline ends. The CDR3 contains 15 residues. Here the CDR3 DNA reads TGTGCCAGCAGCTTAGGCGGGCAGCAGAAATATGGCTACACCTTC. Translated, it gives CASSLGGQQKYGYTF.

This clone came up once. V gene TRBV7-2 combines with J gene TRBJ2-3, with a weak D call TRBD2 (6 bases). The CDR3 loop spans 12 amino acids. Looked up from germline, CDR1 is SGHTA and CDR2 is FQGNSA. V was pared by 4 bases and J by 6 bases, with 8 bases between. CDR3 nucleotides: TGTGCCAGCAGCTCGGGGAGGGATACGCAGTATTTT. This translates into CASSSGRDTQYF.

This clone showed up just a few times. The rearrangement links TRBV2 to TRBJ1-2; D is undetermined. CDR1 is SNHLY, CDR2 FYNNEI, per germline. The CDR3 extends over 11 amino acids. V was clipped by 2 bases and J by 8 bases, with 6 bases between them. For the CDR3, the DNA is TGTGCCAGCAGTGAAAATCGGGGCTACACCTTC. It codes for CASSENRGYTF.

This clone was recorded a few times. The V and J genes are TRBV6-6 and TRBJ1-2, with TRBD1 identical over 7 bases. This CDR3 is built from 15 residues. CDR1 is MNHNY, CDR2 SVGAGI, per germline (reference sequence). Trimming removed 5 bases from V and 4 bases from J; junction bases left unmatched: 10. The CDR3 sequence is CASSTGDSNFYGYTF. CDR3 in DNA: TGTGCCAGCAGTACCGGGGACAGTAACTTCTATGGCTACACCTTC.

CDR3 DNA sequence: TGTGCCAGCAGTTTTATAGGAAATGGAACAGGATTTAACTATGGCTACACCTTC. Translated: CASSFIGNGTGFNYGYTF. The rearrangement joins TRBV28 to TRBJ1-2; tentative D call: TRBD1 (5 bases). Trimming removed 3 bases from V and 1 base from J, with 21 bases in between. The CDR3 loop spans 18 amino acids. Looked up from germline, CDR1 is MDHEN and CDR2 is SYDVKM.

Points on this clone: Other DNA sequences in the sample encode the same CDR3. The chain is built from TRBV5-1 and TRBJ2-1, with D perhaps TRBD1 (6 bases). The V end lost 4 bases, the J end lost 4 bases, and 12 bases lay between the germline ends. In germline, CDR1 is SGHRS, CDR2 YFSETQ. The CDR3 is 14 residues long. The CDR3 nucleotides read TGCGCCAGCAGCCTGCCTAGGGGGTACAATGAGCAGTTCTTC. It yields the protein CASSLPRGYNEQFF.